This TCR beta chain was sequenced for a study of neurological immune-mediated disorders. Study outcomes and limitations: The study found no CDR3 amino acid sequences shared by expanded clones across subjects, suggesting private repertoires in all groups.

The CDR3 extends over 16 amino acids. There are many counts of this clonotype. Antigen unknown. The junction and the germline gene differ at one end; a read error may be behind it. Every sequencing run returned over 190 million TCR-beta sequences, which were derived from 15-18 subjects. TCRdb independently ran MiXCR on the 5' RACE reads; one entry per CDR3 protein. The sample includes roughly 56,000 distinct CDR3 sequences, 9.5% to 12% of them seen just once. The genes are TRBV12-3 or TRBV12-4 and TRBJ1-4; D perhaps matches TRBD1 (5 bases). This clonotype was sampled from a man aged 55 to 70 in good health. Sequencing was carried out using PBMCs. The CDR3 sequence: CTSIPGTVSTNEKLFF. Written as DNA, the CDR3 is TGTACCAGCATCCCAGGGACGGTGTCAACTAATGAAAAACTGTTTTTT.